This TCR beta chain was observed in a study of T cell repertoires in cytomegalovirus infection (dated by TCRdb to about 2019). For context, the study as a whole: Peptide stimulations targeted recently identified HLA-C-restricted CMV epitopes, whose presentation resists viral immunomodulation, together with well-studied HLA-B-restricted epitopes. Donor HLA type was relevant to the analysis, because carriage of CMV infection together with the matching HLA type was indicated by public TCR beta signatures.

The V and J ends are trimmed by 8 bases and 0 bases, leaving 20 bases between them. From the cysteine through the phenylalanine, the CDR3 covers 16 amino acids. Of the read, only the CDR3 DNA is kept; its 48 bases are in frame from base 1. CDR1 MNHNS and CDR2 SASEGT were looked up in the germline V gene. Overall study results and their limits: In both this cohort and an independent roughly 350-donor cohort, the cumulative frequency of public TCR beta family members distinguished carriers of CMV infection plus the relevant HLA type. In the ex vivo response, HLA-C-restricted CMV-specific TCR beta clonotypes were dominant, and in two of eight donors the single most frequent clonotype came from this HLA-C-restricted group.

Only a few counts were recorded for this clonotype. Which antigen it targets is not known. Nothing much larger sits one base from this clone, and base qualities are not available. Sequenced using an Illumina HiSeq 1500. The public reads were run again by TCRdb, first through fastp at Q25 and then through MiXCR, and only productive beta chains were kept. Rows with one shared CDR3 protein collapse into an entry with the most common genes and DNA. This sample is represented by some 920,000 distinct CDR3 sequences; roughly a third of them were singletons. The ten largest clones add up to around 15% of the sample. Read against the paper, the sample's treatment or condition label means: in vitro stimulation with specific CMV peptide epitopes to enrich CMV-specific T cells.

The chain joins TRBV6-1 to TRBJ2-7; matching of 5 bases hints at TRBD1 as the D gene. The material was cultured CD8+ T cells from PBMCs, obtained from culture after CMV antigen stimulation. The TCR sequence derives from a human donor in good health (CMV status not recorded). Some clones in this sample may be carry-over from other donors' samples. The CDR3 in this case is CASFPLGQGYSYEQYF. The nucleotide sequence reads TGTGCCAGCTTCCCCCTCGGGCAGGGATACTCCTACGAGCAGTACTTC.